This T cell receptor beta chain was captured by sequencing in a study of radiotherapy plus CTLA-4 blockade in lung cancer (dated by TCRdb to the late 2010s). In terms of the full investigation: Objective responses occurred in 18% of enrolled patients, and approximately 34% achieved disease control. Broader findings and caveats from the paper: The strongest predictors of response, as reported, were early dynamic changes in blood T cell clones along with a rise in serum interferon-beta after radiation. After treatment with radiotherapy and ipilimumab, TCR clones that originated in tumors expanded in peripheral blood.

Libraries were built with the immunoSEQ multiplex PCR assay. TCRdb's version of the immuneACCESS table is confined to in-frame rearrangements and falls short of the full clone set. An unresolved V gene accounts for under half of the shortfall where checked; the remainder is of unknown origin. For this sample the table gives over 75,000 clones, of which around four fifths were detected only once. Roughly 0.84% of the sample goes to the ten largest clones. Including cysteine and phenylalanine, the CDR3 has 16 amino acids. Here the CDR3 DNA is all that survives: 48 bases in frame from base 1. Per the germline V gene (reference sequence), LNHDA is the CDR1 and SQIVND is the CDR2. Here V drops 6 bases and J drops 7 bases, and the junction holds 10 bases not matched to any gene. In this study, focal radiation therapy paired with CTLA-4 blockade (ipilimumab) was tested in patients who had chemo-refractory metastatic non-small-cell lung cancer.

Worth noting for this clone: Its cognate antigen has yet to be identified. Base-call qualities are not available, and no considerably larger clone is one nucleotide away.

This sequence was found in a human donor with non-small cell lung cancer who had stable disease on radiotherapy plus ipilimumab. Here the sequenced sample was peripheral blood, taken from a patient treated with radiotherapy plus ipilimumab. This receptor chain uses TRBV19 and TRBJ2-1; TRBD2 aligns with 12 central bases. Here the CDR3 is given as CASSPLTSGRGNEQFF. The base sequence is TGTGCCAGTAGCCCTTTGACTAGCGGGAGAGGAAATGAGCAGTTCTTC.